There are many counts of the clone carrying this TCR beta chain. The CDR3 has 15 residues. From germline, CDR1 is SGHRS and CDR2 YFSETQ. The V end was cut by 4 bases, the J end by 0 bases, with 12 bases between. This entry is derived from a study of blood T cells in healthy people across ages. The second PCR ran about 6 to 11 cycles with a sample-barcoded 5' primer and J-beta primers. TCRdb independently ran MiXCR on the 5' RACE reads; one entry per CDR3 protein. The data show about 1,800,000 distinct CDR3 sequences, with roughly 27% seen just once and 7.7% held by the top ten. This TCR was recovered from a woman aged 30 to 39 in good health. The chain links TRBV5-1 to TRBJ2-3; D remains unclear. The sample taken for sequencing was blood. The CDR3 DNA sequence: TGCGCCAGCAGCCCCATTGAACCTAGCACAGATACGCAGTATTTT. Its protein product is CASSPIEPSTDTQYF.